This section outlines one T cell receptor (beta chain) sequence together with its context. Its target is unknown. This sample stems from a study of shared clonotypes between healthy human individuals. Study-level results: Among donors, clonotype sharing was expected to be affected by sequencing depth.

V lost 2 bases to trimming and J lost 4 bases, with 13 bases between them. This CDR3 contains 15 residues. Germline-derived CDR1 and CDR2 are SNHLY and FYNNEI. The quantity of DNA used in unsorted PBMC replicate PCRs was approximately 300 ng, corresponding to 25,000 to 30,000 T cell genomes. The table came from immunoSEQ multiplex PCR; TCRdb's copy has only in-frame clones and leaves some out. Counted here are some 470,000 clones, less than 80% occurring once; the ten biggest clones make up 10% to 15%. The study drew its donors from healthy HIV-negative adults without recent acute infections or vaccinations. Tens of millions of PBMCs supplied genomic DNA for unsorted samples.

The sequenced material came from PBMCs. The TCR was taken from a woman aged 40-49 years in good health. Some clones in this sample may be carry-over from other donors' samples. This chain uses TRBV2 with TRBJ2-3; the D call may be TRBD1 or TRBD2 (6 bases each). The CDR3 is CASSELGGFPDTQYF. The CDR3 DNA follows: TGTGCCAGCAGTGAACTGGGGGGCTTCCCAGATACGCAGTATTTT.